What follows describes a single TCR beta chain. Germline CDR1 reads LNHDA; CDR2 reads SQIVND (reference sequence). Trimming took 4 bases from V and 2 from J, leaving 12 bases between them. CDR3 length: 15 amino acids. The entry originates in a study of blood T cell repertoires in COVID-19. Profiling relied on immunoSEQ multiplex PCR, and the TCRdb table lists in-frame clones only, not all of them. The profile shows about 200,000 clones, 85% to 90% of them singletons. The rearrangement links TRBV19 to TRBJ1-3; TRBD1 might be the D (6 bases). The TCR sequence derives from a woman aged 45 to 65 with COVID-19, enrolled during active disease. The material sequenced was peripheral blood. Written as DNA, the CDR3 is TGTGCCAGTAGTACTAGGACAGTTACTGGAAACACCATATATTTT. Protein sequence: CASSTRTVTGNTIYF.